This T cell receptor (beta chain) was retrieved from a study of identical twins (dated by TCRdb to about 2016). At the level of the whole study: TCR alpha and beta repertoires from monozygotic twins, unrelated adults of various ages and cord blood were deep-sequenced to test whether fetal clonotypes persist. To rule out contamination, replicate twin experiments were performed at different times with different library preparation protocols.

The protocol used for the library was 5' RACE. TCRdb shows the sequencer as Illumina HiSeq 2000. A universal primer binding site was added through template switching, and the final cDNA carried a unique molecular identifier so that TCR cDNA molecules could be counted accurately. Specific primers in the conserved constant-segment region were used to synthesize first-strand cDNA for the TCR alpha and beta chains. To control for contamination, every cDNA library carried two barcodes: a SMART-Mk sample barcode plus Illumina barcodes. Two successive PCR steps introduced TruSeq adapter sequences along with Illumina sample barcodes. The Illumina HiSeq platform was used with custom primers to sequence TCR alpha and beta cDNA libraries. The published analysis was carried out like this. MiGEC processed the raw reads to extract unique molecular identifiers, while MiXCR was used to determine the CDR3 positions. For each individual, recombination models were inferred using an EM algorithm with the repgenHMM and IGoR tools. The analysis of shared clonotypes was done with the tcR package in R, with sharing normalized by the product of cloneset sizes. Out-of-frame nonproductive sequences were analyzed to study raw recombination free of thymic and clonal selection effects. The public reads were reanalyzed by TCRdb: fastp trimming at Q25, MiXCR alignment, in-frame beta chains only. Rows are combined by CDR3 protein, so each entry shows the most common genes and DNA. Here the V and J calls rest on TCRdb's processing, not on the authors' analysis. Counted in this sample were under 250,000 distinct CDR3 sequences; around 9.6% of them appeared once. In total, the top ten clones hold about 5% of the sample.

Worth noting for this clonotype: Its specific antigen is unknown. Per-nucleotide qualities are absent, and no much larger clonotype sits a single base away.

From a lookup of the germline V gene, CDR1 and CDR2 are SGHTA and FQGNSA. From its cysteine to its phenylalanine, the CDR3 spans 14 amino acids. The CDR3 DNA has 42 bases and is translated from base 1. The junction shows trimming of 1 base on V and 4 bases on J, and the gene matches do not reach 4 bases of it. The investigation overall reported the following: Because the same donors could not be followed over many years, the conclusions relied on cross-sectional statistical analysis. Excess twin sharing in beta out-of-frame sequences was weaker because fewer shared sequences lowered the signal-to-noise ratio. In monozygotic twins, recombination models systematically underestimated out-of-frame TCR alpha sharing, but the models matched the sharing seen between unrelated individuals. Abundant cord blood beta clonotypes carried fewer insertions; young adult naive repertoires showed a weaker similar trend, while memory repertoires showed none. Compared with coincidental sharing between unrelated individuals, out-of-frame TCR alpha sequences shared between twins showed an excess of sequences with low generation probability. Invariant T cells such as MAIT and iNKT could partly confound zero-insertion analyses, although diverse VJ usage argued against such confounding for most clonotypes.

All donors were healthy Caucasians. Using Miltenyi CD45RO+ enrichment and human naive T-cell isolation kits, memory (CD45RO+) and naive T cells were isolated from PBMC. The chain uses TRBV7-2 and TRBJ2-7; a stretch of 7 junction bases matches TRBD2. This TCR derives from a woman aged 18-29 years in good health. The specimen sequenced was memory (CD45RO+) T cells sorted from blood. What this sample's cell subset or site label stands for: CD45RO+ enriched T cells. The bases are TGTGCCAGCAGCTTAGGCGGGAGTGTATACGAGCAGTACTTC. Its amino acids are CASSLGGSVYEQYF.